This T cell receptor (beta chain) was sequenced for a study of blood T cell repertoires in COVID-19. Study-wide context: Donors in Cohort 3 who had recovered were those with two negative PCRs, healthcare professional clearance, or resolution of their symptoms. Collection of acute and convalescent COVID-19 samples took place in the United States, Italy and Spain.

Cohort assignment relied on participant-reported clinical history. Original methodology: Reference gene primer amplification gave estimated nucleated cell counts. Repertoires were generated with immunoSEQ multiplex PCR, while TCRdb's copy carries only in-frame clones and drops some. V, J and clone size derive from that table, while D and trimming were established from the DNA sequence. Of roughly 210,000 clones listed, roughly 91% are singletons. CDR1 and CDR2 (germline): MGHRA, YSYEKL. The CDR3 length is 15 residues. V was pared by 0 bases and J by 5 bases, with 11 bases between. There are a few counts of this clone.

This sequence originates from a man in his thirties or forties in a cohort exposed to, infected with or recovered from COVID-19 (not recorded which). The chain employs TRBV4-1 and TRBJ2-1; D perhaps matches TRBD1 (5 bases). Source material: PBMCs or T cells enriched from blood (not recorded which). CDR3 coding DNA: TGCGCCAGCAGCCAAGACCAGGGCGAACACAATGAGCAGTTCTTC. Its translation is CASSQDQGEHNEQFF.